This T cell receptor beta chain originates from a study of cytomegalovirus exposure and HLA in healthy donors. Study results and caveats: The sole available immune exposure information was CMV serostatus. It was in a later analysis that TCR association rates were seen to vary by HLA locus, highest for DRB1 and lowest for HLA-C.

Although they were nominally healthy when sampled, donors likely had unrecorded immune exposures. To note about this clone: Its antigen remains unknown.

The PCR ran on 60 Vbeta and 13 Jbeta primers. The repertoire was sequenced with immunoSEQ multiplex PCR; TCRdb's copy has only in-frame clones and lacks some. The sample consists of approximately 110,000 clones, 60% to 85% of them appearing once. Germline assignment: CDR1 SGHTS and CDR2 YDEGEE. V was clipped by 0 bases and J by 0 bases, with 7 bases between them. The CDR3 consists of 15 residues. The TCR sequence derives from a man between 40 and 49 years old in good health and CMV-seronegative. The sequenced material came from PBMCs. This chain uses TRBV5-8 with TRBJ1-5, with no clear D. The CDR3 reads CASSLGQYSNQPQHF. Written as DNA, the CDR3 is TGTGCCAGCAGCTTGGGCCAGTATAGCAATCAGCCCCAGCATTTT.